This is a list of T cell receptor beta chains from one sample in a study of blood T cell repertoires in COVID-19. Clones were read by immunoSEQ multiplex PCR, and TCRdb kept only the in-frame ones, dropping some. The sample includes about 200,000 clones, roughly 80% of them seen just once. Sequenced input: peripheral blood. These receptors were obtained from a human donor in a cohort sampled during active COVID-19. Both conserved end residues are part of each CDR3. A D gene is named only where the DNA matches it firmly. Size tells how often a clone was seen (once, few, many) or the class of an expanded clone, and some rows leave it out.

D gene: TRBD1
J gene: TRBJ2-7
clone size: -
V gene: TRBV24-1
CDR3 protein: CATGTGEYEQYF
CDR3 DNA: TGTGCCACTGGGACAGGGGAATACGAGCAGTACTTC

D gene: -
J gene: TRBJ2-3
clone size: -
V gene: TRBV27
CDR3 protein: CASSFRMARTITDTQYF
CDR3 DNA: TGTGCCAGCAGTTTTAGGATGGCCAGAACTATCACAGATACGCAGTATTTT

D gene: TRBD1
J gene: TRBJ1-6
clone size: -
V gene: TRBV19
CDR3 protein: CASRGVAGTGGWSPLHF
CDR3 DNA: TGTGCCAGTCGGGGGGTCGCTGGGACAGGGGGTTGGTCACCCCTCCACTTT

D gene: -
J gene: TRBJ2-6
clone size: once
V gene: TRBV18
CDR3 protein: CASSSQASGANVLTF
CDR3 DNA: TGTGCCAGCTCAAGCCAGGCCTCTGGGGCCAACGTCCTGACTTTC

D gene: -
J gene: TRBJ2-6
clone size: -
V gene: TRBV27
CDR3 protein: CASTPSTVSGANVLTF
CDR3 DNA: TGTGCCAGCACCCCCTCGACAGTCTCTGGGGCCAACGTCCTGACTTTC

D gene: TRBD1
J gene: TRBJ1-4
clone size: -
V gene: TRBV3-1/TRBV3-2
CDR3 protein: CASSRGPATNEKLFF
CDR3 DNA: TGTGCCAGCAGCAGGGGGCCAGCAACTAATGAAAAACTGTTTTTT

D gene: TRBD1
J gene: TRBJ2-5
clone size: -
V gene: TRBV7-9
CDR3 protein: CASSFTGEETQYF
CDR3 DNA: TGTGCCAGCAGCTTCACAGGGGAAGAGACCCAGTACTTC

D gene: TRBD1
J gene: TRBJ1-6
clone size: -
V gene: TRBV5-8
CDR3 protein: CASSAGTGWHSPLHF
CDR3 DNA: TGTGCCAGCAGCGCCGGGACAGGGTGGCATTCACCCCTCCACTTT

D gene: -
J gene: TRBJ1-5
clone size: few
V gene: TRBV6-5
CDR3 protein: CASSYSSGDGNQPQHF
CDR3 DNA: TGTGCCAGCAGTTACTCGAGCGGTGATGGTAATCAGCCCCAGCATTTT

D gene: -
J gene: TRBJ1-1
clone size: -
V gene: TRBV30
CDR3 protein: CAWSLGGNTEAFF
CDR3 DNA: TGTGCCTGGAGTTTAGGGGGGAACACTGAAGCTTTCTTT

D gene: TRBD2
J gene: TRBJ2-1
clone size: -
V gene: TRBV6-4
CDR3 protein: CASSDSRLAREEQFF
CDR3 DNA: TGTGCCAGCAGTGACTCGAGGCTAGCGCGGGAGGAGCAGTTCTTC

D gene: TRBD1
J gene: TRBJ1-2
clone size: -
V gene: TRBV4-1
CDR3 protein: CASSHPRQGRNGYTF
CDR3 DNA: TGCGCCAGCAGCCACCCAAGACAGGGAAGAAATGGCTACACCTTC

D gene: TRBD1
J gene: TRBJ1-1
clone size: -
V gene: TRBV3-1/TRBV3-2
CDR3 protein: CASSQGAGGQLNTEAFF
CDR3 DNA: TGTGCCAGCAGCCAGGGGGCGGGGGGACAGCTGAACACTGAAGCTTTCTTT

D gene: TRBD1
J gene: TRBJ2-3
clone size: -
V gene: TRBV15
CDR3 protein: CATSRTGVSRDTQYF
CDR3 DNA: TGTGCCACCAGCAGAACAGGGGTCTCCCGAGATACGCAGTATTTT

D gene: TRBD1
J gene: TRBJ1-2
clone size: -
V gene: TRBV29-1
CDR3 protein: CSVVWDRPYYGYTF
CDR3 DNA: TGCAGCGTTGTATGGGACAGGCCTTATTATGGCTACACCTTC

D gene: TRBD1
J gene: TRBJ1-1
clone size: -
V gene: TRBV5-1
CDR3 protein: CASSPDTGANTEAFF
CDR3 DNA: TGCGCCAGCAGCCCAGATACAGGGGCGAACACTGAAGCTTTCTTT

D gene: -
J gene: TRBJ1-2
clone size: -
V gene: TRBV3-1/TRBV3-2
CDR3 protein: CASSRAGNGYTF
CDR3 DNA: TGTGCCAGCAGCCGTGCGGGAAATGGCTACACCTTC

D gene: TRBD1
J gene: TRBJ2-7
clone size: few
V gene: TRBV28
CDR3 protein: CASSLDRAYEQYF
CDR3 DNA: TGTGCCAGCAGTTTGGACAGGGCCTACGAGCAGTACTTC

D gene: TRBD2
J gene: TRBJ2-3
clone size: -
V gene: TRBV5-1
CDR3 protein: CASSDRLAGGDTQYF
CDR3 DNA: TGCGCCAGCAGCGACCGACTAGCGGGAGGGGATACGCAGTATTTT

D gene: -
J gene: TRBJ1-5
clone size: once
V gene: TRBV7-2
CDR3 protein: CASSLAGGWSNQPQHF
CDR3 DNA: TGTGCCAGCAGCTTAGCAGGGGGTTGGAGCAATCAGCCCCAGCATTTT

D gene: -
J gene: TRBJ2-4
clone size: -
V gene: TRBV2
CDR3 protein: CASSENEEGKNIQYF
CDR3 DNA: TGTGCCAGCAGTGAGAACGAGGAAGGCAAAAACATTCAGTACTTC

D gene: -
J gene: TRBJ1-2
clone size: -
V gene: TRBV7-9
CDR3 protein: CASSWGDAYTF
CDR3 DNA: TGTGCCAGCAGCTGGGGGGACGCCTACACCTTC

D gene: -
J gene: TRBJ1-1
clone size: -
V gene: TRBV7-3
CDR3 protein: CASSLGAANTEAFF
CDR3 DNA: TGTGCCAGCAGCTTAGGGGCTGCGAACACTGAAGCTTTCTTT

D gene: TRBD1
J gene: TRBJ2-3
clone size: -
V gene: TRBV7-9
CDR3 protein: CASINDRGGNTQYF
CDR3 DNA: TGTGCCAGCATTAATGACAGGGGTGGGAATACGCAGTATTTT

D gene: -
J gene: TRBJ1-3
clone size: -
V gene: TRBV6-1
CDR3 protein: CASSEAGLLRGNTIYF
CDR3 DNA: TGTGCCAGCAGTGAAGCGGGGCTACTCAGGGGAAACACCATATATTTT